These 13 T cell receptor beta chains were sequenced from one sample in a study of technical replicates of blood from a few donors (dated by TCRdb to 2016 to 2017). Receptor amplification or capture employed the immunoSEQ multiplex PCR assay. Drawn from immuneACCESS, this table holds only the in-frame rearrangements with V and J called that TCRdb kept. Clones are partly lost; checked studies trace under half to an unresolved V gene and leave the rest unexplained. This sample holds tens of thousands of clones; about 94% were observed only once. The ten largest account for about 4.4% of the sample. Sample: PBMCs. These TCRs come from a human donor in good health. Some clones in this sample may be carry-over from other donors' samples.

The V call is TRBV29-1, the J call TRBJ2-1; D possibly corresponds to TRBD2 (6 bases). V was pared by 6 bases and J by 9 bases, with 21 bases between. CDR3 length equals 14 residues. The V gene's germline CDR1 is SQVTM and CDR2 ANQGSEA. CDR3 coding DNA: TGCAGCGTCGGGGCGGCGGGGACCCACAGTGAGCAGTTCTTC. This codes for CSVGAAGTHSEQFF.

The genes are TRBV27 and TRBJ1-5; weak D call: TRBD1 (6 bases). V lost 5 bases and J 0 bases, leaving 8 bases between the germline ends. Germline V gene data show CDR1 as MNHEY and CDR2 as SMNVEV (reference sequence). This CDR3 has 14 residues. The CDR3 sequence: CASSEDSSNQPQHF. In DNA, the CDR3 is TGTGCCAGCAGTGAGGACAGTAGCAATCAGCCCCAGCATTTT.

The J gene is TRBJ1-3, the V gene TRBV6-6; TRBD1 aligns across 7 bases. This CDR3 is built from 15 residues. Germline lookup yields CDR1 MNHNY and CDR2 SVGAGI (reference sequence). V lost 6 bases and J lost 8; bases outside the gene matches: 13. The CDR3 here is CASRPTHRGSDTIYF. The CDR3, as DNA: TGTGCCAGCAGACCAACCCACAGGGGATCCGACACCATATATTTT.

The chain recombines TRBV5-1 with TRBJ2-1; 8 nucleotides agree with TRBD2. The junction had 14 bases not matched to a gene; V was cut back by 6 bases and J by 9 bases. The V gene's germline CDR1 is SGHRS and CDR2 YFSETQ. CDR3 length: 15 residues. The CDR3 nucleotides are TGCGCCAGCATCCAGGATGCGGGGGGCAGGGGTGAGCAGTTCTTC. It yields the protein CASIQDAGGRGEQFF.

The genes are TRBV5-6 and TRBJ2-3; a weak D match, TRBD1 (6 bases). Per the germline V gene, CDR1 is SGHDT and CDR2 is YYEEEE. This CDR3 has 14 amino acids. V was pared by 0 bases and J by 4 bases, with 9 bases between. CDR3 bases: TGTGCCAGCAGCTTGGAGGCAGGGGCAGATACGCAGTATTTT. This codes for CASSLEAGADTQYF.

This chain connects TRBV5-4 to TRBJ2-7; 7 bases line up with TRBD2. The J segment lost 4 bases and the V segment lost 3 bases, leaving 4 bases of the junction unmatched. The CDR3 covers 13 residues. Germline CDR1 is SGHNT and CDR2 is YYREEE (reference sequence). Here the CDR3 reads CASSYAGVYEQYF. The CDR3 DNA reads TGTGCCAGCAGCTACGCGGGGGTGTACGAGCAGTACTTC.

The V call is TRBV4-1, the J call TRBJ2-1, with 11 bases lining up with TRBD1. V was clipped by 8 bases and J by 4 bases; unmatched bases: 10. CDR3 length: 16 amino acids. CDR1 is MGHRA, CDR2 YSYEKL, per germline. For the CDR3, the DNA is TGCGCCAGCCCCGGTCGGACAGGGGGCGCGTACAATGAGCAGTTCTTC. Its translation is CASPGRTGGAYNEQFF.

V and J are TRBV6-5 and TRBJ2-6, with 7 bases that match TRBD1. Germline trimming cut 2 bases from V and 15 bases from J; bases unmatched to any gene: 4. Germline assignment: CDR1 MNHEY and CDR2 SVGAGI. This CDR3 region has 12 residues. CDR3 in amino acids: CASSYGGQNLTF. CDR3 nucleotide sequence: TGTGCCAGCAGTTACGGGGGACAGAACCTGACTTTC.

V is TRBV6-5 and J is TRBJ1-1; maybe TRBD1 (5 bases). The V and J ends lost 2 bases and 5 bases respectively, with 12 bases between them. Germline values: CDR1 MNHEY, CDR2 SVGAGI. The CDR3 sequence is 14 residues long. CDR3 protein: CASSYLGQSTEAFF. The CDR3 DNA reads as TGTGCCAGCAGTTACCTGGGGCAAAGTACTGAAGCTTTCTTT.

The chain has TRBV30 and TRBJ1-2; D is ambiguous. Trimming removed 0 bases at V and 4 bases at J, with 9 bases between. The CDR3 consists of 13 residues. Germline CDR1 and CDR2: GTSNPN and SVGIG (reference sequence). CDR3 in amino acids: CAWSVNSGYGYTF. Written as DNA, the CDR3 is TGTGCCTGGAGTGTAAACTCCGGCTATGGCTACACCTTC.

V usage is TRBV28 and J usage is TRBJ2-7; 9 bases line up with TRBD2. Per the germline V gene, CDR1 is MDHEN and CDR2 is SYDVKM. Trimming took 10 bases from V and 1 from J; bases not matched to a gene: 17. The CDR3 is 17 amino acids. As DNA, the CDR3 is TGTGCCACCATGGGGGGTAGCGGGAGAAAGGGGTCCTACGAGCAGTACTTC. Encoded protein: CATMGGSGRKGSYEQYF.

The chain joins TRBV7-2 to TRBJ2-1; 10 nucleotides agree with TRBD2. There are 16 residues in the CDR3. The ends lost 3 bases at V and 2 bases at J; junction bases unmatched: 4. CDR1 and CDR2 from the germline V gene are SGHTA and FQGNSA. CDR3 loop: CASSFLAGVAYNEQFF. CDR3 coding DNA: TGTGCCAGCAGCTTTCTAGCGGGGGTAGCCTACAATGAGCAGTTCTTC.

This clone rates as large. CDR3 protein: CASSDSSGGADTQYF. The CDR3 DNA reads as TGTGCCAGCAGTGACTCGAGTGGGGGGGCAGATACGCAGTATTTT. V is TRBV6-4 and J is TRBJ2-3; 7 bases fit TRBD2. Trimming removed 0 bases from V and 4 bases from J; junction bases left unmatched: 4. This CDR3 has 15 residues. Germline V gives CDR1 MRHNA, CDR2 SNTAGT.